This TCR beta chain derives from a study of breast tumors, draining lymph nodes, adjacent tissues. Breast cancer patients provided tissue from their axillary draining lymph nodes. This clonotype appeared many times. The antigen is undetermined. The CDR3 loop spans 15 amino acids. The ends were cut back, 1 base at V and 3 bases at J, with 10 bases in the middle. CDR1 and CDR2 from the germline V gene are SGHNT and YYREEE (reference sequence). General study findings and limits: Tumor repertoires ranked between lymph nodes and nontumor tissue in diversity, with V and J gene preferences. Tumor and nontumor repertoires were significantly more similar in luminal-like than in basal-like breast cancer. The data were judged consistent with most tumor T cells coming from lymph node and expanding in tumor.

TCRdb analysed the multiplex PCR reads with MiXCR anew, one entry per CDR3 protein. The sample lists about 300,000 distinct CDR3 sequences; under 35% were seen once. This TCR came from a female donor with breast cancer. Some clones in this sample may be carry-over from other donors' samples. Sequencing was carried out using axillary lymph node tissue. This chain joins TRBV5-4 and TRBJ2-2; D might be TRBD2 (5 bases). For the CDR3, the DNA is TGTGCCAGCAGCTTGTCCCAAGCGGACACCGGGGAGCTGTTTTTT. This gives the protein CASSLSQADTGELFF.